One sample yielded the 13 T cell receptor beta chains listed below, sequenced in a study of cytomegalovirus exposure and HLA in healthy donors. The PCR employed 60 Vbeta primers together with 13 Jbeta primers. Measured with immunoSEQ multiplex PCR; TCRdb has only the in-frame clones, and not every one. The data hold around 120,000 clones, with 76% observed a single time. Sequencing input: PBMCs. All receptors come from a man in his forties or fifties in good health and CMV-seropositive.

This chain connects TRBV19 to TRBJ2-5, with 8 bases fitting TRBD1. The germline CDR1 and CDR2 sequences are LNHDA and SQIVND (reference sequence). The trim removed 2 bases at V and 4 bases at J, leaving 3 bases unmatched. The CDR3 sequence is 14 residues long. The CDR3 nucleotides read TGTGCCAGTAGTATAACAGGGGGATTAGAGACCCAGTACTTC. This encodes CASSITGGLETQYF. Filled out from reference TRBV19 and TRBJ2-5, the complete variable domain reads DGGITQSPKYLFRKEGQNVTLSCEQNLNHDAMYWYRQDPGQGLRLIYYSQIVNDFQKGDIAEGYSVSREKKESFPLTVTSAQKNPTAFYLCASSITGGLETQYFGPGTRLLVL.

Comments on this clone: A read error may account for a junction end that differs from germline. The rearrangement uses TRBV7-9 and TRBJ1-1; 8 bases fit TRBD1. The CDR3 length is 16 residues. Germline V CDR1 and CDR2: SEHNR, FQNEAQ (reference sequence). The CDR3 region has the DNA TGTTCCAGCAGCCTACCAGGGACAGGCCTGAACACTGAAGCTTTCTTT. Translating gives CSSSLPGTGLNTEAFF.

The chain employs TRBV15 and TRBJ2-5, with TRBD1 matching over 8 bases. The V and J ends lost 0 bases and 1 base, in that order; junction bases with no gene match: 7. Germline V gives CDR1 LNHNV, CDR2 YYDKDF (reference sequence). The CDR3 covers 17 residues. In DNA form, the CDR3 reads TGTGCCACCAGCAGAGATCATTTAGGACAGGGCCAAGAGACCCAGTACTTC. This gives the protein CATSRDHLGQGQETQYF.

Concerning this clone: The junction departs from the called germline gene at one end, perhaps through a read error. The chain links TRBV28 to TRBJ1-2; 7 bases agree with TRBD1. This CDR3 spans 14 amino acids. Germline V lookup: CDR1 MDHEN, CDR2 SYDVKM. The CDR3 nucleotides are TGTGCCAGCCTCTTGCAGGGGGTTGAGGGTGGCCACACCTTC. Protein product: CASLLQGVEGGHTF.

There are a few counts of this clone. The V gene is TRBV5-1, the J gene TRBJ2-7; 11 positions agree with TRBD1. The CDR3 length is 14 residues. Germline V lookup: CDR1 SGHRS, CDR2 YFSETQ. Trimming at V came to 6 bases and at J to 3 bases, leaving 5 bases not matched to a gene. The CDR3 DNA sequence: TGCGCCAGCAACCCTGGGACAGGGGGCTACGAGCAGTACTTC. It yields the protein CASNPGTGGYEQYF.

The CDR3 protein is CSARLSYEQYF. The CDR3 DNA sequence: TGCAGTGCTAGACTAAGCTACGAGCAGTACTTC. The chain has TRBV20-1 and TRBJ2-7, with D unclear. The germline CDR1 and CDR2 sequences are DFQATT and SNEGSKA (reference sequence). The CDR3 runs 11 residues. V was clipped by 2 bases and J by 3 bases, with 5 bases between them.

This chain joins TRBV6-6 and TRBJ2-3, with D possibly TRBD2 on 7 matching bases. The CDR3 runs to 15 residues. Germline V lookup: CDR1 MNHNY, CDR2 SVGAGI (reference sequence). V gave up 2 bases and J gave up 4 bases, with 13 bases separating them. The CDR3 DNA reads TGTGCCAGCAGTTACGTGGGGGGGCAATCAGATACGCAGTATTTT. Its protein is CASSYVGGQSDTQYF.

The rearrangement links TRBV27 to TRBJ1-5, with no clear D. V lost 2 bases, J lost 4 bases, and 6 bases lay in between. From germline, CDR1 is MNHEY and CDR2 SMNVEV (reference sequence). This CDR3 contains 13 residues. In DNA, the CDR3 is TGTGCCAGCAGTTTACGGGGTAATCAGCCCCAGCATTTT. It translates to CASSLRGNQPQHF.

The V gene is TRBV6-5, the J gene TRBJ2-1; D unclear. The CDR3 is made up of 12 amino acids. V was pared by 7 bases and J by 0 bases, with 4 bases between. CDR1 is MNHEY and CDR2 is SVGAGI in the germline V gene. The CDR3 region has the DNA TGTGCCAGCACAGACTCCTACAATGAGCAGTTCTTC. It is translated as CASTDSYNEQFF.

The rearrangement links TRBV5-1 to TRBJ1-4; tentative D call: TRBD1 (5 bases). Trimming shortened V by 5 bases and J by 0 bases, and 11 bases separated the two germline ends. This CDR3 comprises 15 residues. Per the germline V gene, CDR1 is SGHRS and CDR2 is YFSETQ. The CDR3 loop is CASREQVATNEKLFF. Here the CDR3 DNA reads TGCGCCAGCAGAGAACAGGTTGCAACTAATGAAAAACTGTTTTTT. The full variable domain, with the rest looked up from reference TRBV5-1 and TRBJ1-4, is KAGVTQTPRYLIKTRGQQVTLSCSPISGHRSVSWYQQTPGQGLQFLFEYFSETQRNKGNFPGRFSGRQFSNSRSEMNVSTLELGDSALYLCASREQVATNEKLFFGSGTQLSVL.

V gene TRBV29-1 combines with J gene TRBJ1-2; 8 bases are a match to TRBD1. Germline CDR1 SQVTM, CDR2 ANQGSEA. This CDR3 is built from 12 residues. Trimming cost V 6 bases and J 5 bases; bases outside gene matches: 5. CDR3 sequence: CSVQGVQYGYTF. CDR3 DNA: TGCAGCGTACAGGGGGTTCAGTATGGCTACACCTTC.

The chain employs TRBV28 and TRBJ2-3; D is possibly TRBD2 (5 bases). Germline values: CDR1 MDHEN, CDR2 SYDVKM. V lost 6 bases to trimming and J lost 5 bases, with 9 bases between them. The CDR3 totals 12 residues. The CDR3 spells CASRVSVDTQYF. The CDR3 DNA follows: TGTGCCAGCAGGGTTAGCGTAGATACGCAGTATTTT.

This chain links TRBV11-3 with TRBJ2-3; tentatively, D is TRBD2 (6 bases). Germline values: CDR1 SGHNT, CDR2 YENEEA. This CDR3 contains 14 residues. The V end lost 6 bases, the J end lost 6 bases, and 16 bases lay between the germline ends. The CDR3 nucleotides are TGTGCCAGCAGTCGGGTCCAGGAGGGGGATACGCAGTATTTT. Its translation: CASSRVQEGDTQYF.